This TCR beta chain came from a study of shared T cell receptors in the human thymus (dated by TCRdb to the early 2020s). Broadly, across the study: The study investigated the way shared, self-reactive T-cell receptor alpha chains are produced in the human thymus.

Library method: the immunoSEQ multiplex PCR assay. TCRdb obtained this table from immuneACCESS and retained in-frame rearrangements with V and J assigned. These tables miss some clones; where compared with another copy, unresolved V genes account for less than half of the shortfall, and the remainder is unexplained. Recorded for this sample are about 660,000 clones; around 89% of them occurred a single time. The biggest ten clones account for about 0.01% of the sample. As to this clone: What antigen it recognizes has not been identified. Base qualities are not recorded, but no much larger clone differs from it by a single base.

The CDR3 contains 17 residues, cysteine and phenylalanine counted. The retained sequence is limited to the CDR3, 51 bases, with the frame set at the first base. According to the germline V gene, CDR1 reads LGHNA and CDR2 reads YNFKEQ. Trimming takes 1 base off V and 2 bases off J; junction bases not matched to a gene: 6. The sample was also linked to a second study, of human thymus T cells. That second publication adds: Immunologically healthy infants undergoing open corrective cardiac surgery for congenital heart defects in Finland were used as donors. Thymus tissue was obtained as surgical resects removed during corrective cardiac surgery. Usage of V and J gene segments appeared to be biased in both the thymic and the peripheral blood repertoires. The related research found that thymic TCR repertoires overlapped highly between unrelated individuals. The study used eight infant thymus samples plus four related peripheral blood samples to characterize TCR alpha and beta repertoires. Donor ages ranged from about 6 to 250 days, and the cohort comprised six or seven male and two female infants. Thymocytes were released mechanically from tissue and stored at -70 °C as pellets of roughly 9-31 million cells. A QIAsymphony instrument was used to extract genomic DNA from frozen cell pellets. The immunoSEQ multiplex PCR assay was used to amplify the TCRB and TCRAD loci from a standardized amount of quality-controlled genomic DNA. The V(D)J region was spanned by amplicons of a length sufficient to cover the CDR3 and to identify V and J genes. Through the commercial immunoSEQ service, the amplicons were sequenced on an Illumina platform. Corrections for primer bias and sequencing errors followed previously described methods, while TCRAD and TCRB definitions were based on the IMGT database. Repertoires were analysed with immunoSEQ Analyzer 3.0 and VDJTools, covering basic statistics, V/J segment usage, diversity estimates, rarefaction and pairwise overlap. Diversity was estimated using the Chao1, ChaoE, Efron-Thisted, Shannon and inverse Simpson indices, and was also estimated on datasets down-sampled to the size of the smallest sample. For repertoire overlap, CDR3 nucleotide sequence, V gene and J gene had to match strictly, and clustering was done by Jaccard-based multidimensional scaling. On average, thymus samples gave 650,000 to 1,000,000 unique TCRB clonotypes, whereas blood samples gave about 84,000.

The chain is assembled from TRBV4-2 and TRBJ1-3, with 9 central nucleotides matching TRBD1. The sequence came from a boy under two years old with a congenital heart defect. Donor details come from another sample of the same person, matched by shared clones. The specimen sequenced was thymocytes. CDR3 region: CASSQVMRQGAGNTIYF. DNA sequence: TGTGCCAGCAGCCAAGTAATGAGACAGGGGGCTGGAAACACCATATATTTT.